The count of the clone carrying this TCR beta chain is one. These gene names are mouse names. Read data end 1 residue before the CDR3 end; the end is taken from the germline J gene. This specimen belongs to a study of tissue T cells after allogeneic stem cell transplantation. The repertoire was sequenced with immunoSEQ multiplex PCR; TCRdb's copy has only in-frame clones and lacks some. The table has over 7,000 clones, 65% to 70% seen once. V was clipped by 7 bases and J by 1 base, with 13 bases between them. CDR3 length: 14 residues. CDR1 is SGHDT, CDR2 FRDEAV, per germline. The TCR was taken from a female BALB/c mouse in good health. The MHC haplotype of the strain is H2-d. The V and J genes are TRBV14 and TRBJ2-4; tentative D call: TRBD1 (6 bases). Sequences were obtained from blood. Partial CDR3 DNA: TGTGCCAGCGCCACAGGGTGGGGTCAAAACACCTTGTAC. It is translated as CASATGWGQNTLY. The entire CDR3 reads CASATGWGQNTLYF.